This TCR beta chain was sequenced during a study of blood T cell repertoires in COVID-19. In the study overall: Collection of acute and convalescent COVID-19 samples took place in the United States, Italy and Spain. PBMCs, B-cell-depleted T cells, or T cells provided the cDNA or gDNA that made up the material.

Under the authors' procedure: The authors estimated nucleated cell counts from reference gene primer amplification. Measured with immunoSEQ multiplex PCR; TCRdb has only the in-frame clones, and not every one. D and trimming were read from the DNA, whereas the V and J calls and clone size are those reported in that table. The data hold 150,000 to 200,000 clones, with under 80% observed a single time. In this sample, this clone turned up a few times. The CDR3 consists of 15 residues. Looked up from germline, CDR1 is SGHRS and CDR2 is YFSETQ. J gave up 7 bases and V 0 bases, and 6 bases lay outside the gene matches.

The chain combines TRBV5-1 with TRBJ1-4, with TRBD1 matching 7 bases. This TCR was recovered from a man aged 70-80 years with acute or convalescent COVID-19. The sample comprised peripheral blood. The CDR3, as DNA: TGCGCCAGCAGCTTGGCCGGGACAGTCGGTGAAAAACTGTTTTTT. Translation: CASSLAGTVGEKLFF.